The sample holds many counts of the clone carrying this TCR beta chain. These data originate in a study of neurological immune-mediated disorders. The junction had 7 bases not matched to a gene; V was cut back by 7 bases and J by 2 bases. Germline V lookup: CDR1 SGHRS, CDR2 YFSETQ. The CDR3 consists of 14 residues. MiXCR, run by TCRdb on the 5' RACE reads, gives a single entry per CDR3 protein. In the table there are about 55,000 distinct CDR3 sequences, less than 4.5% of which are singletons. V and J are TRBV5-1 and TRBJ1-1; 8 bases line up with TRBD1. The sequencing input was PBMCs. The sequence was collected from a man aged 25-45 years with multiple sclerosis. The CDR3 sequence: CASELTGGNTEAFF. DNA of the CDR3: TGCGCCAGCGAACTAACAGGGGGAAACACTGAAGCTTTCTTT.